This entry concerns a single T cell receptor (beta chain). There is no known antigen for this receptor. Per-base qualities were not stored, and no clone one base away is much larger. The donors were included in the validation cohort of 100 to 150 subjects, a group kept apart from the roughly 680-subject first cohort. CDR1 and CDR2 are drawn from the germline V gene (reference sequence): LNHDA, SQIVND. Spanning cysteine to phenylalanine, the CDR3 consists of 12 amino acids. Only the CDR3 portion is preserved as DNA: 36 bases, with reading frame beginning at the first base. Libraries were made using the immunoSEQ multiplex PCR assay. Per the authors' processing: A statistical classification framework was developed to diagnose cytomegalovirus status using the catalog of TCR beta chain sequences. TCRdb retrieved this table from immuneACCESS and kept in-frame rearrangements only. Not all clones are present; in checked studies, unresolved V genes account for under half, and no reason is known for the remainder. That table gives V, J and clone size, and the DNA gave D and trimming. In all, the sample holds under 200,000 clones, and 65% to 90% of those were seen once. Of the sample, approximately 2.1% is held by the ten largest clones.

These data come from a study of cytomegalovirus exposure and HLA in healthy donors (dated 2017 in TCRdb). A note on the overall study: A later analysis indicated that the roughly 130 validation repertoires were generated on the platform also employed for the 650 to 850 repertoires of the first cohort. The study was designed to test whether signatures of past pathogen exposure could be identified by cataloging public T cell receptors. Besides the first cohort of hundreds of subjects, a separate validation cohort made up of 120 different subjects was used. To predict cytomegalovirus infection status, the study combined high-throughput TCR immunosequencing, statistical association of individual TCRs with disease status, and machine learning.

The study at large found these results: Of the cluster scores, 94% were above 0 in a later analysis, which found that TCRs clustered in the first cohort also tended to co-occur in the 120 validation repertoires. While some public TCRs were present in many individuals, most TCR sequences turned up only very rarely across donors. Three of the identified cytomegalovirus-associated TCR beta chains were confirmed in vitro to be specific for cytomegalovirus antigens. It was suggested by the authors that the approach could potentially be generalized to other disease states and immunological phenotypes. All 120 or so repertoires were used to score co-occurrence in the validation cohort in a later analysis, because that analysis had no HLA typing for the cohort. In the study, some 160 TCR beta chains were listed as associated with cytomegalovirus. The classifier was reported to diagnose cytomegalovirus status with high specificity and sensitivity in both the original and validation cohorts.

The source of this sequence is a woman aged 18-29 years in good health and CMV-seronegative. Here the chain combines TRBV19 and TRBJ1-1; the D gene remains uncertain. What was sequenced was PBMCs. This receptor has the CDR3 CGARDGSTEAFF. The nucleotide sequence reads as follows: TGTGGCGCACGGGATGGCAGCACTGAAGCTTTCTTT. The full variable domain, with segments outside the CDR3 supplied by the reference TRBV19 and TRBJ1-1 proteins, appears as DGGITQSPKYLFRKEGQNVTLSCEQNLNHDAMYWYRQDPGQGLRLIYYSQIVNDFQKGDIAEGYSVSREKKESFPLTVTSAQKNPTAFYLCGARDGSTEAFFGQGTRLTVV.